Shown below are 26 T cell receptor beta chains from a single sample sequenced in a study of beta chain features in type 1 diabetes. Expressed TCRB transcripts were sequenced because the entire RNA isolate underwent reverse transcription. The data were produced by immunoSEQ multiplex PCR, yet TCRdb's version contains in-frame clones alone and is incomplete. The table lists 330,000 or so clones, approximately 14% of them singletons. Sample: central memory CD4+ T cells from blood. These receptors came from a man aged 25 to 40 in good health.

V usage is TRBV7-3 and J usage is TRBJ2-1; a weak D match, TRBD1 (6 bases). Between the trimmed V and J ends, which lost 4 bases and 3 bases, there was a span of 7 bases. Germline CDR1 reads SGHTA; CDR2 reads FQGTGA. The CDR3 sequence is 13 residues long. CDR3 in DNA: TGTGCCAGCAGCTGGACAGACTACAATGAGCAGTTCTTC. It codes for CASSWTDYNEQFF.

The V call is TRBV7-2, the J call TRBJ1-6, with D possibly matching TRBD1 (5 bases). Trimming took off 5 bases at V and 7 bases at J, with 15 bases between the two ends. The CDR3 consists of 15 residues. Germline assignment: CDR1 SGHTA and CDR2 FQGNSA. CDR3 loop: CASSPPGPANSPLHF. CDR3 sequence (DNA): TGTGCCAGCAGCCCGCCGGGACCCGCGAATTCACCCCTCCACTTT.

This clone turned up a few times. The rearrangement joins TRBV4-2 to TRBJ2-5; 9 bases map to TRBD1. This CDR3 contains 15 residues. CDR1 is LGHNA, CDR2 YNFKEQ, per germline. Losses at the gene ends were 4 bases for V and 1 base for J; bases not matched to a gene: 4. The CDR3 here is CASSPTDRGQETQYF. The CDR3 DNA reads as TGTGCCAGCAGCCCAACGGACAGGGGCCAAGAGACCCAGTACTTC.

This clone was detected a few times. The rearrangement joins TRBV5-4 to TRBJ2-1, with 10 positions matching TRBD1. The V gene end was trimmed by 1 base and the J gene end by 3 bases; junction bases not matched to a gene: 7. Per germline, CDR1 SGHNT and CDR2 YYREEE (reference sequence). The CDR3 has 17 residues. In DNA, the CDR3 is TGTGCCAGCAGCTTGTTCAGGACAGGGGGGCGCTACAATGAGCAGTTCTTC. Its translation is CASSLFRTGGRYNEQFF.

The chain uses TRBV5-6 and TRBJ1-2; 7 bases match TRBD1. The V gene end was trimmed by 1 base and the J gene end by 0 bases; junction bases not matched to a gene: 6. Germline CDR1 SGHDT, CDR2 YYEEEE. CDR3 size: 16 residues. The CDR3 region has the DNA TGTGCCAGCAGCTTGATAGGGACAGACTCTAACTATGGCTACACCTTC. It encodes CASSLIGTDSNYGYTF.

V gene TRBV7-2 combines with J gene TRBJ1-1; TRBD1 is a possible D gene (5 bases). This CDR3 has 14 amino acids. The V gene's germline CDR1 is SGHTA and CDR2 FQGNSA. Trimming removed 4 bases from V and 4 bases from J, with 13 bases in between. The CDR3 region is CASSSRGGSTEAFF. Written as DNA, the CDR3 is TGTGCCAGCAGCTCCCGGGGGGGAAGCACTGAAGCTTTCTTT.

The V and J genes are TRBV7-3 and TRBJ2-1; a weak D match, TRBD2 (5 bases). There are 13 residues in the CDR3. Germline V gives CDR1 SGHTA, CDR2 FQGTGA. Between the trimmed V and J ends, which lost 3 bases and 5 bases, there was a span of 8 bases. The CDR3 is CASSFTRNNEQFF. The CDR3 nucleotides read TGTGCCAGCAGCTTCACTAGGAACAATGAGCAGTTCTTC.

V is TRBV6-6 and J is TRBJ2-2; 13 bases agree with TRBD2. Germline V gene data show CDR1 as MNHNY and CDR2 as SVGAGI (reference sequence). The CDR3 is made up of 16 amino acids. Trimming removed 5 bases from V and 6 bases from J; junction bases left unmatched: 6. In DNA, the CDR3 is TGTGCCAGCAGTCAAGGACTAGCGGGAGTAGCCGGGGAGCTGTTTTTT. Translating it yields CASSQGLAGVAGELFF.

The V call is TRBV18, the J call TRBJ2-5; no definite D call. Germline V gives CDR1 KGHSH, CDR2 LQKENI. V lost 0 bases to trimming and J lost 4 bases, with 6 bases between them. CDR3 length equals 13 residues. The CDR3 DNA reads TGTGCCAGCTCACCACCAATAGGAGAGACCCAGTACTTC. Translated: CASSPPIGETQYF.

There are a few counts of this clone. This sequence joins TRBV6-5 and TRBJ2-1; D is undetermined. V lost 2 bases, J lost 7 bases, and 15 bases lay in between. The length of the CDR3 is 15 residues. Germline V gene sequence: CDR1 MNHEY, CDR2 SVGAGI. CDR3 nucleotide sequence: TGTGCCAGCAGTTACGCCCAAACCGAGCAGAATGAGCAGTTCTTC. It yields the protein CASSYAQTEQNEQFF.

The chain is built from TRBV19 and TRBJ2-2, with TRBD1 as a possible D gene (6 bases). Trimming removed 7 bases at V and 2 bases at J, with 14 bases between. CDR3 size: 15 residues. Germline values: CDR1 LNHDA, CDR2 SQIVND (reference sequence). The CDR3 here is CASNPGVANTGELFF. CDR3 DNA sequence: TGTGCCAGTAACCCAGGGGTCGCAAACACCGGGGAGCTGTTTTTT. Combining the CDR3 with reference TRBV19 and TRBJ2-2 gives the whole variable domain DGGITQSPKYLFRKEGQNVTLSCEQNLNHDAMYWYRQDPGQGLRLIYYSQIVNDFQKGDIAEGYSVSREKKESFPLTVTSAQKNPTAFYLCASNPGVANTGELFFGEGSRLTVL.

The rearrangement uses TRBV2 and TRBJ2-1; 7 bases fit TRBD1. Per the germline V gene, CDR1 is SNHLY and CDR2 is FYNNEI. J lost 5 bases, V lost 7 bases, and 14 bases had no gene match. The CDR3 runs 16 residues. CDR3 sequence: CASNRQGLGVNNEQFF. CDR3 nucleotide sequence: TGTGCCAGCAATAGACAGGGCCTAGGGGTTAACAATGAGCAGTTCTTC.

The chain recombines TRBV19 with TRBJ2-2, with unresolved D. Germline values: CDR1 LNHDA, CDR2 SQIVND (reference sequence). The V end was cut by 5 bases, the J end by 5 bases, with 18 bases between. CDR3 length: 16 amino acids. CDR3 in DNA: TGTGCCAGTAGTTCCCACTCCCCTCCCAGGACCGGGGAGCTGTTTTTT. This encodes CASSSHSPPRTGELFF.

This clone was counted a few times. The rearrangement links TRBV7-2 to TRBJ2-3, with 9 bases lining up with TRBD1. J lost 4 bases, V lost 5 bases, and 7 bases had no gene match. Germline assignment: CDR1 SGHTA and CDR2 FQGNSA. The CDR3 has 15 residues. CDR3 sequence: CASSVDGTGSDTQYF. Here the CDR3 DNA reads TGTGCCAGCAGCGTAGACGGGACAGGGTCAGATACGCAGTATTTT.

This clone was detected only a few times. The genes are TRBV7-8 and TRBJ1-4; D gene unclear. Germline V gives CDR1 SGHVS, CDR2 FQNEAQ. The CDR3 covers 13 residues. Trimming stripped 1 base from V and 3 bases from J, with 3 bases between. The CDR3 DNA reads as TGTGCCAGCAGCTTAGGGGCTAATGAAAAACTGTTTTTT. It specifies CASSLGANEKLFF.

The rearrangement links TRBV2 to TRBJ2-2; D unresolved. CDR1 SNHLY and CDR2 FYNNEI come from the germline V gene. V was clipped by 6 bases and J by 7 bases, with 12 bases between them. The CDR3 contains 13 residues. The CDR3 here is CASRYFLDGELFF. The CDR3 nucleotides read TGTGCCAGCAGGTACTTCCTCGACGGGGAGCTGTTTTTT.

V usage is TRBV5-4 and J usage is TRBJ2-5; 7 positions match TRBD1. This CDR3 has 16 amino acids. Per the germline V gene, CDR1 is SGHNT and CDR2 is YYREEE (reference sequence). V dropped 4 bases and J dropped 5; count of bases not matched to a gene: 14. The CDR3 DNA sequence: TGTGCCAGCAGCGGAATTACGACAGGGAACAGGGAGACCCAGTACTTC. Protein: CASSGITTGNRETQYF.

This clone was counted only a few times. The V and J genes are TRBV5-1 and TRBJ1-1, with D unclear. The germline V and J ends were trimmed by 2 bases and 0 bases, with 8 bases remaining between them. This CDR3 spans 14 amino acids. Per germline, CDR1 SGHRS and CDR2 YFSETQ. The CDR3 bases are TGCGCCAGCAGCTTCGGCAGTTTGAACACTGAAGCTTTCTTT. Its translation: CASSFGSLNTEAFF.

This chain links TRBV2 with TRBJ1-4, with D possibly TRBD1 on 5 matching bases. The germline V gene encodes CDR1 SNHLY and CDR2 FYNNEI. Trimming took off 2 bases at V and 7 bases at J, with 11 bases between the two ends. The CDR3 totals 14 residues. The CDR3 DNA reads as TGTGCCAGCAGTGAATTGGGGCAGGTTGAAAAACTGTTTTTT. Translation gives CASSELGQVEKLFF.

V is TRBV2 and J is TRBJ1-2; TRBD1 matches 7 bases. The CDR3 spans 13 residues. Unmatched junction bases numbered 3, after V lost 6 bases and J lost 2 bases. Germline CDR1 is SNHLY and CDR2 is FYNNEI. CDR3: CASSRDSNYGYTF. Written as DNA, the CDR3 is TGTGCCAGCAGCCGGGACAGCAACTATGGCTACACCTTC.

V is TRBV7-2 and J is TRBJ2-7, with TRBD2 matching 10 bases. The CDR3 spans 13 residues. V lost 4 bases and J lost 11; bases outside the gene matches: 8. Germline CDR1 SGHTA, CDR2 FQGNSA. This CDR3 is CASSSNPGTSEYV. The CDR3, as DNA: TGTGCCAGCAGCTCCAACCCGGGGACTAGCGAGTACGTC.

As DNA, the CDR3 is TGTGCCAGCAGCTCGAGAGGCGGGGAGCTGTTTTTT. Translation gives CASSSRGGELFF. The chain couples TRBV7-2 to TRBJ2-2; unclear D gene. V lost 4 bases, J lost 7 bases, and 7 bases lay in between. This CDR3 contains 12 residues. From germline, CDR1 is SGHTA and CDR2 FQGNSA.

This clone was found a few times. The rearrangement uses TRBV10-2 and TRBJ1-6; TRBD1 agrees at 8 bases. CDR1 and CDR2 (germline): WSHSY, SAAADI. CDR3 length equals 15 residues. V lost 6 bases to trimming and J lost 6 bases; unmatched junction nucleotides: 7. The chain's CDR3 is CASSIRTGTNSPLHF. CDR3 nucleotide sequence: TGCGCCAGCAGCATCCGGACAGGGACTAATTCACCCCTCCACTTT.

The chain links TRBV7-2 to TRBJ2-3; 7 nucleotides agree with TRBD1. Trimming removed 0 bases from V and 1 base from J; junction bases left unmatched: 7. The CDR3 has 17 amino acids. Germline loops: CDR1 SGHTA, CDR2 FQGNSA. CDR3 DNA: TGTACCAGCAGCTTAGCCCGATCCGGGACAGGCACAGATACGCAGTATTTT. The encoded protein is CTSSLARSGTGTDTQYF.

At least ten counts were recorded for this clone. This CDR3 is CASSYLGTGANVLTF. CDR3 DNA sequence: TGTGCCAGCAGTTACCTAGGTACTGGGGCCAACGTCCTGACTTTC. The chain links TRBV6-5 to TRBJ2-6; D gene unclear. Germline CDR1 and CDR2: MNHEY and SVGAGI. V was clipped by 2 bases and J by 2 bases, with 7 bases between them. The CDR3 runs to 15 residues.

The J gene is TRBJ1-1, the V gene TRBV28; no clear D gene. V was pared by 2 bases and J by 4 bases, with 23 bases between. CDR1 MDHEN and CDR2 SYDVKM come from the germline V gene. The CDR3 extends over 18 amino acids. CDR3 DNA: TGTGCCAGCAGTTTAGAGACGAGGGCCAGGAGGCGCGGCACTGAAGCTTTCTTT. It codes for CASSLETRARRRGTEAFF.